This entry describes one T cell receptor (beta chain). Its target is not known. The sample originates from a study of cytomegalovirus exposure and HLA in healthy donors. Findings and caveats of the study: The study labeled about 160 TCR beta chains cytomegalovirus-associated. CMV antigen specificity was confirmed in vitro for a few CMV-associated chains. Reportedly, cytomegalovirus status was diagnosed with high sensitivity and specificity.

Germline V gene sequence: CDR1 MNHEY, CDR2 SMNVEV (reference sequence). The CDR3 runs to 18 residues. V shed 5 bases and J 4 bases; nucleotides not matched to a gene: 14. Assay: immunoSEQ multiplex PCR; the TCRdb copy retains only in-frame clones and omits some. The sample has about 130,000 clones; 89% are singletons. V gene TRBV27 combines with J gene TRBJ1-1, with TRBD1 matching over 12 bases. Sequencing was carried out using PBMCs. This TCR was sampled from a woman in her late teens or twenties in good health and CMV-seronegative. Written as DNA, the CDR3 is TGTGCCAGCAGTAGGCACCGTGGGACAGGGGGCGCAATCACTGAAGCTTTCTTT. Protein product: CASSRHRGTGGAITEAFF.